Below are 29 T cell receptor beta chains sequenced from a single sample in a study of T-cell memory formation after mild COVID-19. TCRdb independently ran MiXCR on the 5' RACE reads; one entry per CDR3 protein. Among roughly 100,000 distinct CDR3 sequences, around 12% were seen once, and the ten largest hold 27%. The sequencing sample was made of PBMCs or a T cell subset sorted from them (not recorded which). These receptors all come from an adult woman who had mild COVID-19 (a few samples of this study predate the infection). Cell type and time point are not known.

V and J are TRBV4-1 and TRBJ2-3; D perhaps matches TRBD2 (5 bases). Trimming cost V 9 bases and J 0 bases, with 22 bases left between them. Germline V gene sequence: CDR1 MGHRA, CDR2 YSYEKL. There are 17 residues in the CDR3. CDR3 loop: CASHRELGLLSTDTQYF. CDR3 in DNA: TGCGCCAGTCACCGCGAACTAGGGCTACTAAGCACAGATACGCAGTATTTT.

This clonotype was seen a few times. V gene TRBV20-1 combines with J gene TRBJ2-7, with 8 bases matching TRBD2. Germline trimming cut 3 bases from V and 2 bases from J; bases unmatched to any gene: 6. Germline assignment: CDR1 DFQATT and CDR2 SNEGSKA (reference sequence). This CDR3 region has 14 residues. CDR3 nucleotide sequence: TGCAGTGCTAGGGGGCGGGAGGAAACCTACGAGCAGTACTTC. The encoded protein is CSARGREETYEQYF.

This clonotype was detected a few times. The gene calls are TRBV20-1 and TRBJ1-2; 9 nucleotides align to TRBD1. CDR1 DFQATT and CDR2 SNEGSKA come from the germline V gene (reference sequence). V was clipped by 2 bases and J by 0 bases; unmatched bases: 4. CDR3 length: 15 amino acids. CDR3 amino acids: CSARSTGGSNYGYTF. The CDR3 DNA follows: TGCAGTGCTAGATCGACAGGGGGATCTAACTATGGCTACACCTTC.

The gene calls are TRBV6-2 or TRBV6-3 and TRBJ1-2; D possibly corresponds to TRBD1 (6 bases). The V end was cut by 3 bases, the J end by 5 bases, with 13 bases between. Germline V lookup: CDR1 MNHEY, CDR2 SVGEGT. CDR3 length: 14 residues. CDR3 region: CASSYLQGDYGYTF. In DNA form, the CDR3 reads TGTGCCAGCAGTTATCTACAGGGAGATTATGGCTACACCTTC.

This clonotype has more than one count but fewer than ten. V usage is TRBV4-1 and J usage is TRBJ2-7; D ambiguous. Germline CDR1 and CDR2: MGHRA and YSYEKL. This CDR3 has 14 amino acids. V dropped 5 bases and J dropped 2 bases, with 13 bases sitting between them. The CDR3 is CASSFRAWAYEQYF. CDR3 DNA: TGCGCCAGCAGCTTCCGGGCCTGGGCCTACGAGCAGTACTTC.

The sample holds many counts of this clonotype. V is TRBV5-1 and J is TRBJ2-7, with a tentative D call TRBD2 (7 bases). V was clipped by 5 bases and J by 6 bases, with 18 bases between them. The CDR3 runs 14 residues. Germline V gene data show CDR1 as SGHRS and CDR2 as YFSETQ. The CDR3 loop reads CASRPPQGTIEQYF. The CDR3 bases are TGCGCCAGCAGACCCCCCCAGGGGACTATCGAGCAGTACTTC.

The CDR3 region has the DNA TGTGCCAGCAGTGAAACGCCTGGGGAGTCCAGCGGGCAGTTCTTC. This sequence encodes CASSETPGESSGQFF. The chain recombines TRBV6-1 with TRBJ2-1; maybe TRBD2 (5 bases). Germline CDR1 MNHNS, CDR2 SASEGT. The CDR3 runs to 15 residues. V gave up 2 bases and J gave up 12 bases, with 20 bases separating them.

This clonotype occurred a few times. The chain recombines TRBV13 with TRBJ2-7; 9 bases map to TRBD1. Germline CDR1 PRHDT, CDR2 FYEKMQ (reference sequence). This CDR3 is built from 15 residues. Losses at the gene ends were 5 bases for V and 3 bases for J; bases not matched to a gene: 8. The CDR3 DNA reads as TGTGCCAGCAGCGGACCCGGGACAGGGTTCTACGAGCAGTACTTC. Its protein product is CASSGPGTGFYEQYF.

This clonotype was counted only a few times. J is TRBJ2-7 and V is TRBV11-3; D may be TRBD1 (5 bases). The germline V and J ends were trimmed by 2 bases and 2 bases, with 13 bases remaining between them. Germline-derived CDR1 and CDR2 are SGHNT and YENEEA. The CDR3 has 15 residues. The CDR3 here is CASSLTRVGPYEQYF. The CDR3 DNA sequence: TGTGCCAGCAGCTTAACCAGGGTAGGCCCCTACGAGCAGTACTTC.

V usage is TRBV7-9 and J usage is TRBJ1-2; D remains unclear. Germline values: CDR1 SEHNR, CDR2 FQNEAQ (reference sequence). This CDR3 region has 13 residues. Trimming stripped 5 bases from V and 1 base from J, with 8 bases between. The CDR3 nucleotides read TGTGCCAGCAGCCTGGAGAGTAACTATGGCTACACCTTC. Its protein is CASSLESNYGYTF.

This chain connects TRBV19 to TRBJ2-7; no definite D call. The CDR3 length is 14 residues. With 3 bases removed from V and 0 bases from J, the gap between germline ends came to 9 bases. Germline V gene sequence: CDR1 LNHDA, CDR2 SQIVND (reference sequence). CDR3 residues: CASSMSTPSYEQYF. DNA of the CDR3: TGTGCCAGTAGTATGAGCACACCCTCCTACGAGCAGTACTTC.

The gene calls are TRBV7-2 and TRBJ1-1, with 9 nucleotides matching TRBD1. Per germline, CDR1 SGHTA and CDR2 FQGNSA. This CDR3 comprises 17 residues. Losses at the gene ends were 5 bases for V and 0 bases for J; bases not matched to a gene: 10. CDR3 bases: TGTGCCAGCAGCCCGCCTCCGGGACAGGGCCTGAACACTGAAGCTTTCTTT. Translation gives CASSPPPGQGLNTEAFF.

This clonotype was seen more than once but under ten times. The J gene is TRBJ2-7, the V gene TRBV10-3, with 9 bases that match TRBD2. Looked up from germline, CDR1 is ENHRY and CDR2 is SYGVKD. J gave up 4 bases and V 0 bases, and 13 bases lay outside the gene matches. The CDR3 has 18 amino acids. CDR3 protein: CAISESWSPSGISYEQYF. The CDR3 nucleotides read TGTGCCATCAGTGAGTCGTGGTCCCCTAGCGGGATATCGTACGAGCAGTACTTC.

V gene TRBV5-4 combines with J gene TRBJ2-1; 7 bases agree with TRBD2. Germline V gene sequence: CDR1 SGHNT, CDR2 YYREEE (reference sequence). V was pared by 9 bases and J by 9 bases, with 9 bases of the junction left unmatched. The CDR3 totals 12 residues. DNA for the CDR3: TGTGCCAACCCCGGGAGGCGTGGTGAGCAGTTCTTC. This sequence encodes CANPGRRGEQFF.

This clonotype was seen a few times. The V gene is TRBV7-9, the J gene TRBJ2-1; 8 bases agree with TRBD2. The CDR3 has 16 residues. The germline CDR1 and CDR2 sequences are SEHNR and FQNEAQ (reference sequence). J lost 9 bases, V lost 5 bases, and 15 bases had no gene match. CDR3 in DNA: TGTGCCAGCAGCCCCTCAGAGAAGCGGGAGAGAGTTGAGCAGTTCTTC. Its translation is CASSPSEKRERVEQFF.

CDR3 DNA: TGTGCCAGCAGCTGGAAGGACAGGAGCCTTTACAATGAGCAGTTCTTC. Protein product: CASSWKDRSLYNEQFF. The chain recombines TRBV6-6 with TRBJ2-1; 7 positions match TRBD1. The CDR3 is 16 residues long. CDR1 and CDR2 (germline): MNHNY, SVGAGI (reference sequence). With 6 bases clipped from V and 4 bases from J, the junction kept 12 bases outside the gene matches.

A word on this clonotype: A much larger clone lies a single base off, so this may be a read error. V usage is TRBV9 and J usage is TRBJ2-3; the match to TRBD2 covers 14 bases. The CDR3 length is 16 residues. V lost 4 bases and J lost 4; bases outside the gene matches: 5. Per the germline V gene, CDR1 is SGDLS and CDR2 is YYNGEE. The CDR3 coding sequence is TGTGCCAGCAGCCTTAGACTAGCGGGAGGGCCAGATACGCAGTATTTT. Its protein is CASSLRLAGGPDTQYF.

CDR3: CASSPAAESYEQYF. In nucleotides, the CDR3 is TGTGCCAGCAGCCCAGCTGCGGAATCCTACGAGCAGTACTTC. The rearrangement joins TRBV6-5 to TRBJ2-7, with no clear D. With 6 bases removed from V and 1 base from J, the gap between germline ends came to 13 bases. Germline V CDR1 and CDR2: MNHEY, SVGAGI. CDR3 length: 14 residues.

This chain connects TRBV15 to TRBJ2-1, with 7 bases lining up with TRBD1. V was clipped by 4 bases and J by 7 bases; unmatched bases: 10. The CDR3 runs to 15 residues. Germline V lookup: CDR1 LNHNV, CDR2 YYDKDF (reference sequence). The CDR3 spells CATSTPGQKMNEQFF. CDR3 in DNA: TGTGCCACCAGCACACCGGGACAGAAGATGAATGAGCAGTTCTTC. The variable domain in full, with the rest retrieved from reference TRBV15 and TRBJ2-1, is DAMVIQNPRYQVTQFGKPVTLSCSQTLNHNVMYWYQQKSSQAPKLLFHYYDKDFNNEADTPDNFQSRRPNTSFCFLDIRSPGLGDTAMYLCATSTPGQKMNEQFFGPGTRLTVL.

The chain joins TRBV7-8 to TRBJ2-3; 10 nucleotides line up with TRBD1. With 4 bases clipped from V and 0 bases from J, the junction kept 7 bases outside the gene matches. The length of the CDR3 is 17 residues. The germline V gene encodes CDR1 SGHVS and CDR2 FQNEAQ. CDR3 bases: TGTGCCAGCAGCTGGAAGAGGACAGGGGGAAGCACAGATACGCAGTATTTT. The encoded protein is CASSWKRTGGSTDTQYF.

This clonotype was seen a few times. The V call is TRBV20-1, the J call TRBJ2-7; D is undetermined. This CDR3 has 12 amino acids. Trimming shortened V by 1 base and J by 4 bases, and 8 bases separated the two germline ends. The V gene's germline CDR1 is DFQATT and CDR2 SNEGSKA (reference sequence). This CDR3 is CSARGVGYEQYF. The CDR3 nucleotides are TGCAGTGCTAGAGGGGTGGGTTACGAGCAGTACTTC.

The sample holds a few counts of this clonotype. This chain connects TRBV6-4 to TRBJ2-1; the match to TRBD2 covers 8 bases. The CDR3 loop spans 15 amino acids. CDR1 is MRHNA, CDR2 SNTAGT, per germline. J gave up 7 bases and V 7 bases, and 12 bases lay outside the gene matches. CDR3 in DNA: TGTGCCAGCACTCCGGTGGCGGGGGGAGGGAATGAGCAGTTCTTC. Translating it yields CASTPVAGGGNEQFF.

The genes are TRBV4-3 and TRBJ2-5; TRBD2 matches at 7 bases. Germline CDR1 LGHNA, CDR2 YSLEER. The ends lost 1 base at V and 4 bases at J; junction bases unmatched: 9. The CDR3 runs to 16 residues. CDR3 in DNA: TGCGCCAGCAGCCAAGCTTCCGGGAGGAGAGGAGAGACCCAGTACTTC. Translating gives CASSQASGRRGETQYF.

This clonotype appeared a few times. The V gene is TRBV19, the J gene TRBJ2-2, with 7 bases lining up with TRBD1. This CDR3 comprises 14 residues. Germline-derived CDR1 and CDR2 are LNHDA and SQIVND (reference sequence). The ends lost 8 bases at V and 3 bases at J; junction bases unmatched: 6. The CDR3 sequence is CASLEQGYTGELFF. Here the CDR3 DNA reads TGTGCCAGTCTCGAACAGGGGTACACCGGGGAGCTGTTTTTT.

Ten or more counts support this clonotype. The chain is built from TRBV5-1 and TRBJ2-3, with 9 bases identical to TRBD1. Germline V CDR1 and CDR2: SGHRS, YFSETQ. The CDR3 has 15 amino acids. J lost 4 bases, V lost 3 bases, and 6 bases had no gene match. In nucleotides, the CDR3 is TGCGCCAGCAGCTCCGGGACAGGGCAATCAGATACGCAGTATTTT. This translates into CASSSGTGQSDTQYF.

This clonotype was detected only a few times. The rearrangement links TRBV11-3 to TRBJ2-4; D call uncertain. The CDR3 is 15 amino acids. Trimming shortened V by 4 bases and J by 2 bases, and 12 bases separated the two germline ends. The germline V gene has CDR1 SGHNT and CDR2 YENEEA. Here the CDR3 DNA reads TGTGCCAGCAGCTCTCGGACCTTTCCCAAAAACATTCAGTACTTC. It encodes CASSSRTFPKNIQYF.

A few counts support this clonotype. The genes are TRBV12-3 or TRBV12-4 and TRBJ2-1; 8 bases align to TRBD1. The V segment lost 4 bases and the J segment 4 bases; nucleotides outside the gene matches: 9. CDR3 length equals 16 residues. The CDR3 reads CASSSPSRGLYNEQFF. Here the CDR3 DNA reads TGTGCCAGCAGTTCGCCCTCCAGGGGGCTGTACAATGAGCAGTTCTTC.

This sequence joins TRBV20-1 and TRBJ1-2; TRBD1 matches 10 bases. Germline loops: CDR1 DFQATT, CDR2 SNEGSKA (reference sequence). The J segment lost 2 bases and the V segment lost 1 base, leaving 10 bases of the junction unmatched. The CDR3 runs to 17 residues. The CDR3 nucleotides are TGCAGTGCTAGAGCAGTGGGACAGGGGAGGTTAAACTATGGCTACACCTTC. It translates to CSARAVGQGRLNYGYTF.

This chain links TRBV6-5 with TRBJ2-1; possibly TRBD1 for D (6 bases). Germline CDR1 and CDR2: MNHEY and SVGAGI. This CDR3 is 15 amino acids long. V shed 6 bases and J shed 6 bases, with 18 bases lying between them. The CDR3 DNA follows: TGTGCCAGCAGGGAAACGACAGGTTTCGGCAATGAGCAGTTCTTC. Amino acid sequence: CASRETTGFGNEQFF.